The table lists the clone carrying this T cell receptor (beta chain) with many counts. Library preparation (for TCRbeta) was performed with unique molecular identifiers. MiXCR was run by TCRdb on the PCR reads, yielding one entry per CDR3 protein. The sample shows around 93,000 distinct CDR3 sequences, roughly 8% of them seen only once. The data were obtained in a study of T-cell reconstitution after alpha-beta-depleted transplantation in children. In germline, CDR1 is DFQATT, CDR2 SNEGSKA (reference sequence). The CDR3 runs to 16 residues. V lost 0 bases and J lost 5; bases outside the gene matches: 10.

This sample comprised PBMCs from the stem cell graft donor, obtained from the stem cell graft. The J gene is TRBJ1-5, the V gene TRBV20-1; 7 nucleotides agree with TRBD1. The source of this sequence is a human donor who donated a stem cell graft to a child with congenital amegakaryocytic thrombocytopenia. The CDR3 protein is CSARDGWRGQDQPQHF. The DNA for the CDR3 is TGCAGTGCTAGAGATGGGTGGAGGGGGCAGGATCAGCCCCAGCATTTT.